This TCR beta chain was identified in a study of blood T cell repertoires in COVID-19. Sequencing was performed with immunoSEQ multiplex PCR; in TCRdb, only in-frame clones are kept and a portion is missing. The sample holds around 190,000 clones, less than 90% seen once. The V and J ends lost 7 bases and 7 bases, in that order; junction bases with no gene match: 9. This CDR3 has 14 amino acids. Germline V lookup: CDR1 LNHDA, CDR2 SQIVND (reference sequence). This chain uses TRBV19 with TRBJ1-2; 10 bases are a match to TRBD1. The sequence came from a woman between 65 and 79 years old with COVID-19, enrolled during active disease. Sample: peripheral blood. CDR3 sequence (DNA): TGTGCCAGTACTGACAGGGGGCATTCCTCTGGCTACACCTTC. It yields the protein CASTDRGHSSGYTF.